This T cell receptor (beta chain) came from a study of T cell repertoires in cytomegalovirus infection (dated by TCRdb to about 2019). Regarding the study in general: The HLA type of each donor mattered for the analysis, because public TCR beta signatures pointed to carriage of CMV infection along with the matching HLA type.

Trimmed from V: 0 bases; trimmed from J: 8 bases; junction bases lacking a gene match: 7. Reading the germline V gene (reference sequence) gives CDR1 LNHNV and CDR2 YYDKDF. From the cysteine through the phenylalanine, the CDR3 covers 15 amino acids. The entry retains the CDR3 DNA only, 45 bases that are in frame from base 1. In its sample, this clonotype was seen many times. Its cognate antigen has yet to be identified. Qualities for individual bases were not recorded, and no much larger clone is one base off. The study at large found these results: In both this cohort and an independent 352-donor cohort, the cumulative frequency of public TCR beta family members distinguished carriers of CMV infection plus the relevant HLA type. The ex vivo response was dominated by HLA-C-restricted CMV-specific TCR beta clonotypes, which also provided the single most frequent clonotype in two of eight donors.

The sample was run on an Illumina HiSeq 1500. TCRdb reprocessed the public reads (quality trimming at Q25 with fastp, clone calling with MiXCR) and kept in-frame beta chains. Merged by CDR3 protein, the rows form single entries marked with the most common genes and DNA. In this sample the table shows more than 250,000 distinct CDR3 sequences, approximately 15% of which occur a single time. Around 8.7% of the sample rests with the top ten. The receptor's source is a human donor in good health (CMV status not recorded). Some clones in this sample may be carry-over from other donors' samples. The specimen was PBMCs. Recombination linked TRBV15 to TRBJ2-1; 7 bases in the middle match TRBD1. DNA sequence: TGTGCCACCAGCAGAGACCGACAGGGCTATGATGAGCAGTTCTTC. The encoded protein is CATSRDRQGYDEQFF.